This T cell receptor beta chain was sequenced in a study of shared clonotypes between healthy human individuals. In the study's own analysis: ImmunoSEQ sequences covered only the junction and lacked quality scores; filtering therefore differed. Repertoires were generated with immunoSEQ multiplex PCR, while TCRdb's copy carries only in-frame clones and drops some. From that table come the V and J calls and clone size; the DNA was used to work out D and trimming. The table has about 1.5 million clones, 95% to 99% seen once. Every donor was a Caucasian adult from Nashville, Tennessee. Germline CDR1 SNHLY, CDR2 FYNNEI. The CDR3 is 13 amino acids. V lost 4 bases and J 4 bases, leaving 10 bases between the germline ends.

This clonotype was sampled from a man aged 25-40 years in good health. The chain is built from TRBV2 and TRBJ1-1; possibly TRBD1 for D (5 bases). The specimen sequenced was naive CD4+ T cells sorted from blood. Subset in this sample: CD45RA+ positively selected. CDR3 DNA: TGTGCCAGCAGTGGGGCCGGGGGCACTGAAGCTTTCTTT. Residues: CASSGAGGTEAFF.